Shown below are 28 T cell receptor beta chains from a single sample sequenced in a study of patients and donors after allogeneic stem cell transplantation. TCRdb re-called the RT-PCR reads through MiXCR, storing one row per CDR3 protein. This repertoire shows 100,000 to 130,000 distinct CDR3 sequences, approximately 40% found once; its top ten account for around 25%. The specimen was blood, either unsorted or a sorted T cell fraction (not recorded which). The receptors shown here come from a human donor who was either an allogeneic HSCT recipient or a stem cell or donor lymphocyte infusion donor (not recorded which). It is not recorded whose cells these are; they may come from a transplant donor.

The V call is TRBV28, the J call TRBJ1-1; 7 bases are shared with TRBD1. The V gene's germline CDR1 is MDHEN and CDR2 SYDVKM. This CDR3 contains 12 residues. Trimming removed 5 bases from V and 6 bases from J; junction bases left unmatched: 3. This CDR3 reads CASSDRVAEAFF. DNA for the CDR3: TGTGCCAGCAGTGACAGGGTAGCTGAAGCTTTCTTT.

This CDR3 is CASMDRRSSYEQYF. DNA of the CDR3: TGTGCCAGCATGGACAGGCGGAGCTCCTACGAGCAGTACTTC. The chain is built from TRBV27 and TRBJ2-7, with 7 bases that match TRBD1. Germline CDR1 reads MNHEY; CDR2 reads SMNVEV (reference sequence). After removal of 7 bases from V and 0 bases from J, the junction contained 6 bases not matched to a gene. The CDR3 runs 14 residues.

This chain links TRBV18 with TRBJ2-1; no definite D call. The ends were cut back, 3 bases at V and 0 bases at J, with 9 bases in the middle. Germline values: CDR1 KGHSH, CDR2 LQKENI. The length of the CDR3 is 15 residues. The CDR3 sequence is CASSPTWSSYNEQFF. The CDR3 nucleotides are TGTGCCAGCTCACCTACGTGGAGCTCCTACAATGAGCAGTTCTTC.

This clonotype has just one count. The chain is built from TRBV5-6 and TRBJ2-7; possible D gene TRBD1, 7 bases. Deletions cut 0 bases from V and 4 bases from J, with 11 bases between. CDR3 length equals 14 residues. The germline V gene has CDR1 SGHDT and CDR2 YYEEEE. In DNA form, the CDR3 reads TGTGCCAGCAGCTTGGTCAGGGGGGAGTACGAGCAGTACTTC. The encoded protein is CASSLVRGEYEQYF.

The V call is TRBV30, the J call TRBJ1-2, with TRBD1 as a possible D gene (5 bases). The CDR3 sequence is 13 residues long. From germline, CDR1 is GTSNPN and CDR2 SVGIG (reference sequence). V was clipped by 3 bases and J by 6 bases, with 14 bases between them. The CDR3 nucleotides read TGTGCCTGGAGCGTGGGGGGAGTTCATGGCTACACCTTC. This translates into CAWSVGGVHGYTF. Variable domain in full (rest from reference TRBV30 and TRBJ1-2): SQTIHQWPATLVQPVGSPLSLECTVEGTSNPNLYWYRQAAGRGLQLLFYSVGIGQISSEVPQNLSASRPQDRQFILSSKKLLLSDSGFYLCAWSVGGVHGYTFGSGTRLTVV.

The chain couples TRBV7-2 to TRBJ2-1, with TRBD2 identical over 10 bases. V dropped 3 bases and J dropped 0; count of bases not matched to a gene: 5. CDR1 and CDR2 from the germline V gene are SGHTA and FQGNSA. CDR3 length: 17 residues. CDR3 residues: CASSFVRLAGSYNEQFF. DNA of the CDR3: TGTGCCAGCAGCTTCGTCCGACTAGCGGGCTCCTACAATGAGCAGTTCTTC.

This chain links TRBV12-3 or TRBV12-4 with TRBJ2-1; D not certain. V was cut by 2 bases and J by 0 bases, with 14 bases left in between. The CDR3 totals 17 residues. CDR3 region: CASSLRLGASSYNEQFF. The CDR3 DNA follows: TGTGCCAGCAGTTTAAGGCTTGGCGCGAGCTCCTACAATGAGCAGTTCTTC.

The J gene is TRBJ2-4, the V gene TRBV21-1; TRBD1, as called in the table, went unchecked against the DNA. TRBV21-1 is a listed pseudogene. The CDR3 runs to 14 residues. The CDR3 is CASRQGARKNIQYF. The CDR3 region has the DNA TGTGCCAGCAGACAGGGGGCGCGTAAAAACATTCAGTACTTC.

The chain is built from TRBV10-3 and TRBJ2-5; 8 nucleotides agree with TRBD2. The CDR3 is 17 residues long. Trimming cost V 0 bases and J 1 base; bases outside gene matches: 7. The germline V gene encodes CDR1 ENHRY and CDR2 SYGVKD. CDR3 region: CAISESGAGVTQETQYF. CDR3 in DNA: TGTGCCATCAGTGAGTCGGGAGCGGGAGTGACCCAAGAGACCCAGTACTTC.

The CDR3 DNA follows: TGTGCCTGGAAACTTCGACAGGGGTCCGGCGGGGAGCTGTTTTTT. Its protein product is CAWKLRQGSGGELFF. This chain connects TRBV30 to TRBJ2-2, with 8 bases fitting TRBD1. The CDR3 totals 15 residues. Germline V lookup: CDR1 GTSNPN, CDR2 SVGIG (reference sequence). Trimming removed 4 bases from V and 7 bases from J; junction bases left unmatched: 11.

This sequence joins TRBV20-1 and TRBJ1-1; the D gene is possibly TRBD1 (5 bases). The CDR3 totals 13 residues. Germline loops: CDR1 DFQATT, CDR2 SNEGSKA (reference sequence). V lost 5 bases and J 1 base, leaving 11 bases between the germline ends. The CDR3 DNA sequence: TGCAGTGCTTCACTTACAGGGAACACTGAAGCTTTCTTT. Amino acids: CSASLTGNTEAFF.

The V gene is TRBV12-3 or TRBV12-4, the J gene TRBJ1-5; D is ambiguous. The CDR3 is made up of 14 amino acids. V lost 5 bases, J lost 9 bases, and 17 bases lay in between. This chain's CDR3 is CASSNKRWGVPQHF. The CDR3 nucleotides are TGTGCCAGCAGTAACAAGAGGTGGGGTGTGCCCCAGCATTTT.

The chain joins TRBV4-3 to TRBJ2-1; TRBD2 matches 9 bases. Germline-derived CDR1 and CDR2 are LGHNA and YSLEER. V was clipped by 3 bases and J by 0 bases; unmatched bases: 0. The CDR3 has 15 amino acids. DNA of the CDR3: TGCGCCAGCAGCCATAGCGGGAGCTCCTACAATGAGCAGTTCTTC. The encoded protein is CASSHSGSSYNEQFF.

The V and J genes are TRBV6-5 and TRBJ1-4; the D is unclear. Trimming removed 4 bases at V and 7 bases at J, with 10 bases between. This CDR3 is built from 13 residues. Germline assignment: CDR1 MNHEY and CDR2 SVGAGI. The CDR3 here is CASSSREGEKLFF. The CDR3, as DNA: TGTGCCAGCAGTTCGAGAGAGGGTGAAAAACTGTTTTTT.

CDR3 residues: CASSRGLAGEFYEQYF. In DNA form, the CDR3 reads TGTGCCAGCAGCCGGGGACTAGCGGGAGAATTTTACGAGCAGTACTTC. The chain recombines TRBV4-2 with TRBJ2-7; 14 bases align to TRBD2. J gave up 4 bases and V 4 bases, and 6 bases lay outside the gene matches. In germline, CDR1 is LGHNA, CDR2 YNFKEQ. The CDR3 spans 16 residues.

The table lists this clonotype with a few counts. The chain uses TRBV28 and TRBJ1-3; perhaps TRBD1 as D (5 bases). Germline CDR1 is MDHEN and CDR2 is SYDVKM. The V and J ends lost 6 bases and 1 base respectively, with 13 bases between them. The CDR3 extends over 15 amino acids. CDR3 nucleotides: TGTGCCAGCAGAACCCCCCAGGGATCTGGAAACACCATATATTTT. It is translated as CASRTPQGSGNTIYF.

This chain connects TRBV2 to TRBJ2-2; no clear D gene. V lost 3 bases and J lost 2, with 10 bases in between. CDR1 is SNHLY, CDR2 FYNNEI, per germline. This CDR3 region has 15 residues. The CDR3 loop is CASSDGRGNTGELFF. The DNA for the CDR3 is TGTGCCAGCAGTGATGGGCGAGGAAACACCGGGGAGCTGTTTTTT.

There are a few counts of this clonotype. This chain connects TRBV6-5 to TRBJ1-1; weak D call: TRBD1 (6 bases). Deletions cut 2 bases from V and 5 bases from J, with 9 bases between. CDR3 length: 13 amino acids. Germline loops: CDR1 MNHEY, CDR2 SVGAGI. CDR3 coding DNA: TGTGCCAGCAGTTACGGAGGGGGAACTGAAGCTTTCTTT. Translating gives CASSYGGGTEAFF.

The chain carries TRBV10-3 and TRBJ2-7, with 7 bases aligning to TRBD2. V was pared by 3 bases and J by 2 bases, with 7 bases of the junction left unmatched. From germline, CDR1 is ENHRY and CDR2 SYGVKD. The CDR3 has 15 amino acids. CDR3 nucleotides: TGTGCCATCAGTGAAGGGCTAGCGGCTACCTACGAGCAGTACTTC. This translates into CAISEGLAATYEQYF.

The gene calls are TRBV27 and TRBJ2-2; no definite D call. V dropped 6 bases and J dropped 3 bases, with 5 bases sitting between them. CDR1 and CDR2 from the germline V gene are MNHEY and SMNVEV (reference sequence). The CDR3 covers 12 residues. The CDR3 DNA sequence: TGTGCCAGCAGGGCCCACACCGGGGAGCTGTTTTTT. It codes for CASRAHTGELFF.

The genes are TRBV6-2 or TRBV6-3 and TRBJ2-3; D is unclear. The germline CDR1 and CDR2 sequences are MNHEY and SVGEGT. V dropped 0 bases and J dropped 6 bases, with 7 bases sitting between them. The CDR3 covers 13 residues. The CDR3 sequence: CASSYSMADTQYF. CDR3 DNA sequence: TGTGCCAGCAGTTACTCGATGGCGGATACGCAGTATTTT.

This clonotype was recorded a few times. The V gene is TRBV28, the J gene TRBJ1-5, with TRBD1 as a possible D gene (5 bases). CDR3 length equals 14 residues. In germline, CDR1 is MDHEN, CDR2 SYDVKM. The germline V and J ends were trimmed by 6 bases and 3 bases, with 12 bases remaining between them. The CDR3 coding sequence is TGTGCCAGCAGGCCACAGGTAATCAATCAGCCCCAGCATTTT. It codes for CASRPQVINQPQHF.

This clonotype has a count of ten or more. The genes are TRBV7-2 and TRBJ1-1; D not resolved. Germline-derived CDR1 and CDR2 are SGHTA and FQGNSA. Trimming removed 1 base from V and 1 base from J, with 7 bases in between. This CDR3 spans 14 amino acids. CDR3 in amino acids: CASSLVPGNTEAFF. CDR3 nucleotides: TGTGCCAGCAGCTTAGTACCGGGGAACACTGAAGCTTTCTTT.

This clonotype was seen a handful of times. V usage is TRBV4-3 and J usage is TRBJ1-2, with 7 bases identical to TRBD1. The germline CDR1 and CDR2 sequences are LGHNA and YSLEER. V shed 1 base, J shed 5 bases, and the junction held 13 bases outside the gene matches. There are 17 residues in the CDR3. CDR3 amino acids: CASSQVNRQGVKYGYTF. The CDR3 coding sequence is TGCGCCAGCAGCCAAGTAAACAGACAGGGTGTCAAATATGGCTACACCTTC.

This clonotype was observed a handful of times. The chain combines TRBV6-2 or TRBV6-3 with TRBJ1-5; 7 positions match TRBD1. The V and J ends lost 1 base and 2 bases, in that order; junction bases with no gene match: 2. The CDR3 is made up of 15 amino acids. Germline assignment: CDR1 MNHEY and CDR2 SVGEGT. The CDR3 coding sequence is TGTGCCAGCAGTTACTACAGGGGAGGCAATCAGCCCCAGCATTTT. Translating it yields CASSYYRGGNQPQHF.

The chain recombines TRBV12-3 or TRBV12-4 with TRBJ2-5; D is unclear. The CDR3 extends over 11 amino acids. V gave up 3 bases and J gave up 5 bases, with 4 bases separating them. The CDR3 is CASSFSETQYF. Written as DNA, the CDR3 is TGTGCCAGCAGTTTCAGTGAGACCCAGTACTTC.

This chain uses TRBV20-1 with TRBJ2-1, with 9 positions matching TRBD2. CDR3 length: 14 amino acids. Trimming took 6 bases from V and 4 from J; bases not matched to a gene: 7. Germline CDR1 DFQATT, CDR2 SNEGSKA (reference sequence). The CDR3 DNA is TGCAGTGCGATAGGGCTAGCGGGATACAATGAGCAGTTCTTC. It yields the protein CSAIGLAGYNEQFF.

This clonotype turned up a few times. V and J are TRBV6-6 and TRBJ1-1, with 10 positions matching TRBD1. The trim removed 6 bases at V and 6 bases at J, leaving 13 bases unmatched. Germline CDR1 reads MNHNY; CDR2 reads SVGAGI (reference sequence). The CDR3 sequence is 16 residues long. CDR3 amino acids: CASSRPGTGAVAEAFF. CDR3 nucleotides: TGTGCCAGCAGCCGTCCCGGGACAGGGGCGGTCGCTGAAGCTTTCTTT.